This TCR beta chain was obtained from a study of Graves' ophthalmopathy and Graves' hyperthyroidism. Overall study: Hyperthyroidism was classified as stable if no ophthalmopathy occurred within 18 months of follow-up.

CDR1 SGHTA and CDR2 FQGTGA come from the germline V gene. V was trimmed by 4 bases and J by 5 bases, leaving 11 bases between them. This CDR3 contains 13 residues. The hyperthyroidism patients had a new diagnosis of under 2 months' duration and were aged 18 to 65. Thyroid ultrasound, orbital computed tomography, TRAb, serum thyroxine and clinical symptoms formed the basis of diagnosis. Using RNA transcripts, the TCR beta CDR3 regions were amplified. The first round was an RT-PCR with HTBI primers, and the second round was a multiplex PCR. Using its own MiXCR run on the multiplex PCR reads, TCRdb lists one record per CDR3 protein. The sample holds 450,000 to 600,000 distinct CDR3 sequences, about 40% seen once. Many counts were recorded for this clonotype. The antigen remains unidentified. Findings and limits, study-wide: Separation of ophthalmopathy from stable hyperthyroidism was achieved by a 13-signature model, at about 89% sensitivity and 70% to 82% specificity.

This TCR came from an adult man with Graves' hyperthyroidism. The sample comprised peripheral blood or thyroid tissue (not recorded which). The genes are TRBV7-3 and TRBJ2-5; D may be TRBD1 or TRBD2 (6 bases each). CDR3 in DNA: TGTGCCAGCAGCTCTGGGGGGCCGGAGACCCAGTACTTC. Translating gives CASSSGGPETQYF.